The entry that follows covers one T cell receptor beta chain sequence. What it binds is unknown. The same CDR3 arises from other DNA sequences in this sample as well. This record belongs to a study of shared clonotypes between healthy human individuals. Whole-study results and caveats: Clonotypes which were not shared had lower generation probabilities than clonotypes that all four donors shared.

Several immunoSEQ plates held equal portions of the genomic DNA taken from each subset. When replicate PCRs were run on sorted subsets, they used around 200 ng DNA, about 30,000 T cell genomes. Clones were read by immunoSEQ multiplex PCR, and TCRdb kept only the in-frame ones, dropping some. Of 2 million to 2.5 million clones listed, almost 96% are singletons. This CDR3 contains 15 residues. V was cut by 1 base and J by 0 bases, with 11 bases left in between. Germline CDR1 and CDR2: SGHNT and YYREEE (reference sequence). Sequencing input: naive CD4+ T cells sorted from blood. This sample's subset: CD45RA+ positively selected. The gene calls are TRBV5-4 and TRBJ2-7, with D hard to call. This TCR came from a man between 18 and 35 years old in good health. CDR3: CASSLPGTSSYEQYF. As DNA, the CDR3 is TGTGCCAGCAGCTTGCCGGGCACGAGCTCCTACGAGCAGTACTTC.